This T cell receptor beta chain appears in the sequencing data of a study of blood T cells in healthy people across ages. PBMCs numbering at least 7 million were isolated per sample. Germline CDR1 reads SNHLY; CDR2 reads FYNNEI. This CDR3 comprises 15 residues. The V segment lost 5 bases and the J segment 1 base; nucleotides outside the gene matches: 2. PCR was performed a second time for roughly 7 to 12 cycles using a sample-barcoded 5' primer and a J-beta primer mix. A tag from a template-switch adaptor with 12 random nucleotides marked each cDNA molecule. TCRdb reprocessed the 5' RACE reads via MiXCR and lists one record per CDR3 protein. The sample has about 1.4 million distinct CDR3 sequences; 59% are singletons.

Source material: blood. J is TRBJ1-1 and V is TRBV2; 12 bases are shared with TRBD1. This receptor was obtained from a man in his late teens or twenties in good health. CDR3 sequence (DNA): TGTGCCAGCAGTCGGGACAGGGGGCGGAACACTGAAGCTTTCTTT. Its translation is CASSRDRGRNTEAFF.